This entry lists 31 T cell receptor beta chains sequenced from one sample in a study of shared clonotypes between healthy human individuals. Assay used: immunoSEQ multiplex PCR; TCRdb lists only in-frame clones, some missing. The table lists about 2,500,000 clones, 85% to 95% of them singletons. The sequenced sample was naive CD4+ T cells sorted from blood. Noted subset: CD45RA+ positively selected. All receptors derive from a man between 18 and 35 years old in good health.

This chain joins TRBV11-2 and TRBJ2-2, with no clear D. Trimming pared 1 base from V and 4 bases from J, leaving 10 bases between. The germline CDR1 and CDR2 sequences are SGHAT and FQNNGV. This CDR3 comprises 15 residues. DNA of the CDR3: TGTGCCAGCAGCTTAGGAGATTTCGTCACCGGGGAGCTGTTTTTT. Its translation: CASSLGDFVTGELFF.

The chain couples TRBV4-3 to TRBJ2-5; no firm D call. The end of the DNA is better explained by TRBJ2-7, so the J call may be wrong. Germline V gene lookup returns CDR1 LGHNA and CDR2 YSLEER. The CDR3 runs to 14 residues. The CDR3 sequence: CASSPGLASYEQYF. The DNA of the CDR3 is TGCGCCAGCAGCCCCGGTCTCGCTTCCTACGAGCAGTACTTC.

This clone was observed a single time. Distinct nucleotide sequences in the sample also encode this CDR3. J is TRBJ2-1 and V is TRBV28; the match to TRBD2 covers 7 bases. CDR1 is MDHEN, CDR2 SYDVKM, per germline. This CDR3 spans 15 amino acids. The trim removed 6 bases at V and 0 bases at J, leaving 5 bases unmatched. The CDR3 sequence: CASSWGGSSYNEQFF. The CDR3 bases are TGTGCCAGCAGCTGGGGGGGGAGCTCCTACAATGAGCAGTTCTTC.

This chain uses TRBV5-4 with TRBJ2-2; D remains ambiguous. Trimming removed 0 bases at V and 7 bases at J, with 4 bases between. The CDR3 totals 12 residues. The germline V gene encodes CDR1 SGHNT and CDR2 YYREEE (reference sequence). This chain's CDR3 is CASSLASGELFF. The CDR3 nucleotides read TGTGCCAGCAGCTTGGCGAGCGGGGAGCTGTTTTTT. The whole variable domain, filled in from reference TRBV5-4 and TRBJ2-2, reads ETGVTQSPTHLIKTRGQQVTLRCSSQSGHNTVSWYQQALGQGPQFIFQYYREEENGRGNFPPRFSGLQFPNYSSELNVNALELDDSALYLCASSLASGELFFGEGSRLTVL.

A remark on this clone: One end of the junction is discordant with germline, which a read error may explain. V is TRBV15 and J is TRBJ1-4; D gene uncertain. The V gene's germline CDR1 is LNHNV and CDR2 YYDKDF (reference sequence). This CDR3 region has 13 residues. The CDR3 is CTTSRAVTEKLFF. The DNA of the CDR3 is TGTACCACCAGCAGAGCGGTAACCGAAAAACTGTTTTTT.

DNA for the CDR3: TGTGCCAGCAGTTACTCGAAAGGCGCCTACGAGCAGTACTTC. Translated: CASSYSKGAYEQYF. The chain carries TRBV6-6 and TRBJ2-7; D is unclear. Between the trimmed V and J ends, which lost 0 bases and 2 bases, there was a span of 8 bases. In germline, CDR1 is MNHNY, CDR2 SVGAGI (reference sequence). This CDR3 is 14 amino acids long.

This rearrangement joins TRBV5-1 to TRBJ1-6; D perhaps matches TRBD1 (5 bases). V gave up 4 bases and J gave up 8 bases, with 16 bases separating them. The CDR3 covers 15 residues. The germline V gene encodes CDR1 SGHRS and CDR2 YFSETQ. In nucleotides, the CDR3 is TGCGCCAGCAGCCCTAGTGACAGTACCTATTCACCCCTCCACTTT. It yields the protein CASSPSDSTYSPLHF.

The rearrangement uses TRBV6-6 and TRBJ2-7, with D perhaps matching TRBD2 (7 bases). Germline values: CDR1 MNHNY, CDR2 SVGAGI (reference sequence). Trimming removed 7 bases from V and 2 bases from J, with 18 bases in between. The CDR3 is made up of 15 amino acids. CDR3 sequence: CASTPRRGAAYEQYF. The CDR3 DNA is TGTGCCAGCACGCCCCGACGGGGGGCGGCCTACGAGCAGTACTTC.

This chain links TRBV19 with TRBJ2-5; the match to TRBD2 covers 7 bases. The germline V gene encodes CDR1 LNHDA and CDR2 SQIVND (reference sequence). V shed 3 bases and J 2 bases; nucleotides not matched to a gene: 6. This CDR3 is 15 amino acids long. DNA for the CDR3: TGTGCCAGTAGTATGGGAGGGCAGACACAAGAGACCCAGTACTTC. Protein sequence: CASSMGGQTQETQYF.

Worth noting for this clone: This CDR3 is missing its conserved last phenylalanine or tryptophan, likely due to a read error. V is TRBV6-6 and J is TRBJ1-1, with TRBD1 matching over 8 bases. CDR1 is MNHNY, CDR2 SVGAGI, per germline (reference sequence). Unmatched junction bases numbered 8, after V lost 6 bases and J lost 5 bases. CDR3 length: 14 amino acids. The chain's CDR3 is CASRPRTGTTEAFL. DNA for the CDR3: TGTGCCAGCAGACCGAGGACAGGGACGACTGAAGCTTTCCTT.

The rearrangement links TRBV4-1 to TRBJ2-4; 9 nucleotides agree with TRBD1. Germline V lookup: CDR1 MGHRA, CDR2 YSYEKL. The CDR3 extends over 14 amino acids. J was trimmed by 6 bases and V by 4 bases; bases with no gene match: 4. The CDR3 bases are TGCGCCAGCAGCCGAGGACAGGGGTCAAACATTCAGTACTTC. Protein: CASSRGQGSNIQYF.

On this clone itself: The sample carries other DNA sequences with the same CDR3. V is TRBV2 and J is TRBJ2-3; D not certain. Trimming stripped 5 bases from V and 3 bases from J, with 6 bases between. This CDR3 comprises 12 residues. CDR1 is SNHLY and CDR2 is FYNNEI in the germline V gene. In DNA form, the CDR3 reads TGTGCCAGCAGTACCAATACAGATACGCAGTATTTT. Amino acids: CASSTNTDTQYF.

J is TRBJ2-3 and V is TRBV5-1, with 13 bases fitting TRBD2. This CDR3 has 17 residues. In germline, CDR1 is SGHRS, CDR2 YFSETQ. The trim removed 3 bases at V and 2 bases at J, leaving 6 bases unmatched. CDR3 region: CASSYGLAGADTDTQYF. CDR3 bases: TGCGCCAGCAGCTACGGACTAGCGGGGGCCGACACAGATACGCAGTATTTT.

V is TRBV27 and J is TRBJ1-6; D gene uncertain. V lost 6 bases, J lost 7 bases, and 10 bases lay in between. Germline values: CDR1 MNHEY, CDR2 SMNVEV (reference sequence). The CDR3 sequence is 13 residues long. The CDR3 sequence is CASRDRFNSPLHF. The CDR3 DNA is TGTGCCAGCAGGGACCGTTTCAATTCACCCCTCCACTTT.

The chain recombines TRBV5-1 with TRBJ2-1, with a possible D match to TRBD1 (5 bases). CDR1 is SGHRS, CDR2 YFSETQ, per germline. The CDR3 totals 14 residues. Trimming removed 1 base from V and 4 bases from J, with 9 bases in between. The CDR3 sequence is CASSLSRVYNEQFF. CDR3 DNA: TGCGCCAGCAGCTTGTCCAGGGTATACAATGAGCAGTTCTTC.

Of note for this clone: The sample has other DNA sequences that encode this CDR3 too. J is TRBJ1-5 and V is TRBV30, with 9 bases aligning to TRBD1. Trimming at V came to 1 base and at J to 6 bases, leaving 1 base not matched to a gene. The germline gives CDR1 GTSNPN, CDR2 SVGIG (reference sequence). The CDR3 has 13 amino acids. The DNA of the CDR3 is TGTGCCTGGAGTGGGACAGGGGCTCAGCCCCAGCATTTT. It yields the protein CAWSGTGAQPQHF.

The V gene is TRBV10-1, the J gene TRBJ1-6; D is unresolved. This CDR3 has 14 amino acids. Trimming cost V 2 bases and J 7 bases, with 9 bases left between them. CDR1 and CDR2 from the germline V gene are WNHNN and SYGVQD (reference sequence). The CDR3 bases are TGCGCCAGCAGTGAGGCGGTGGGAAATTCACCCCTCCACTTT. It translates to CASSEAVGNSPLHF.

V usage is TRBV6-5 and J usage is TRBJ1-1, with TRBD1 identical over 9 bases. This CDR3 has 15 amino acids. Germline CDR1 is MNHEY and CDR2 is SVGAGI. V was clipped by 5 bases and J by 2 bases; unmatched bases: 6. The CDR3 here is CASSPGQGKNTEAFF. The CDR3 nucleotides read TGTGCCAGCAGTCCTGGACAGGGGAAAAACACTGAAGCTTTCTTT.

This clone was observed a single time. The same CDR3 also results from other DNA sequences found in this sample. The chain has TRBV7-9 and TRBJ1-4; 9 bases line up with TRBD1. Per the germline V gene, CDR1 is SEHNR and CDR2 is FQNEAQ (reference sequence). CDR3 length: 14 residues. After removal of 1 base from V and 6 bases from J, the junction contained 0 bases not matched to a gene. The CDR3: CASSLDRGHEKLFF. CDR3 sequence (DNA): TGTGCCAGCAGCTTAGACAGGGGGCATGAAAAACTGTTTTTT. Using reference TRBV7-9 and TRBJ1-4 for the parts outside the CDR3, the full variable domain is DTGVSQNPRHKITKRGQNVTFRCDPISEHNRLYWYRQTLGQGPEFLTYFQNEAQLEKSRLLSDRFSAERPKGSFSTLEIQRTEQGDSAMYLCASSLDRGHEKLFFGSGTQLSVL.

The rearrangement links TRBV7-3 to TRBJ1-5; 11 nucleotides align to TRBD1. V lost 8 bases, J lost 5 bases, and 2 bases stayed unmatched. From germline, CDR1 is SGHTA and CDR2 FQGTGA. The CDR3 loop spans 13 amino acids. This CDR3 is CASRTGGYQPQHF. The CDR3 region has the DNA TGTGCCAGCCGGACAGGGGGCTATCAGCCCCAGCATTTT.

The V and J genes are TRBV25-1 and TRBJ2-2; 7 bases map to TRBD1. Germline V gene data show CDR1 as MGHDK and CDR2 as SYGVNS. V trimming: 6 bases; J trimming: 5 bases; junction bases outside the gene matches: 12. The CDR3 runs 16 residues. The CDR3 loop is CASSLPGGPRTGELFF. The CDR3 nucleotides read TGTGCCAGCAGCCTACCAGGGGGACCCCGAACCGGGGAGCTGTTTTTT.

The rearrangement uses TRBV18 and TRBJ2-6; tentative D call: TRBD1 (5 bases). Germline CDR1 and CDR2: KGHSH and LQKENI. The CDR3 has 17 residues. V lost 6 bases and J lost 0, with 15 bases in between. The CDR3 is CASSLQGLPSGANVLTF. CDR3 bases: TGTGCCAGCTCCCTTCAGGGCTTACCCTCTGGGGCCAACGTCCTGACTTTC.

Note on this clone: Different DNA sequences within this sample yield the same CDR3. The rearrangement links TRBV19 to TRBJ2-2; D gene unclear. The CDR3 has 14 residues. In germline, CDR1 is LNHDA, CDR2 SQIVND (reference sequence). V was clipped by 3 bases and J by 2 bases, with 7 bases between them. CDR3 nucleotides: TGTGCCAGTAGTATGATGGGAAACACCGGGGAGCTGTTTTTT. As protein: CASSMMGNTGELFF. The full variable domain, with the rest looked up from reference TRBV19 and TRBJ2-2, is DGGITQSPKYLFRKEGQNVTLSCEQNLNHDAMYWYRQDPGQGLRLIYYSQIVNDFQKGDIAEGYSVSREKKESFPLTVTSAQKNPTAFYLCASSMMGNTGELFFGEGSRLTVL.

This chain connects TRBV11-2 to TRBJ2-1, with a tentative D call TRBD2 (5 bases). Germline CDR1 SGHAT, CDR2 FQNNGV. The CDR3 consists of 13 residues. Trimming left V 3 bases short and J 10 bases short, with 13 bases between. The DNA for the CDR3 is TGTGCCAGCAGCTTTGTTCAGCGGCGGGAGCAGTTCTTC. Its translation: CASSFVQRREQFF.

This chain uses TRBV5-8 with TRBJ1-2, with a possible D match to TRBD1 (5 bases). The CDR3 runs to 13 residues. V dropped 4 bases and J dropped 5 bases, with 12 bases sitting between them. The germline CDR1 and CDR2 sequences are SGHTS and YDEGEE. CDR3 DNA sequence: TGTGCCAGCAGCCCGGGGCCGCCTTATGGCTACACCTTC. It encodes CASSPGPPYGYTF. Together with reference TRBV5-8 and TRBJ1-2, the CDR3 gives the full variable domain: EAGVTQSPTHLIKTRGQQATLRCSPISGHTSVYWYQQALGLGLQFLLWYDEGEERNRGNFPPRFSGRQFPNYSSELNVNALELEDSALYLCASSPGPPYGYTFGSGTRLTVV.

This chain connects TRBV19 to TRBJ2-4; 14 nucleotides match TRBD2. V lost 3 bases and J lost 0; bases outside the gene matches: 7. This CDR3 contains 19 residues. The germline CDR1 and CDR2 sequences are LNHDA and SQIVND (reference sequence). The CDR3 sequence: CASSMPGLAGVVAKNIQYF. CDR3 bases: TGTGCCAGTAGTATGCCGGGACTAGCGGGGGTAGTAGCCAAAAACATTCAGTACTTC.

The chain is built from TRBV18 and TRBJ2-2, with 10 bases identical to TRBD2. This CDR3 spans 19 amino acids. Per the germline V gene, CDR1 is KGHSH and CDR2 is LQKENI. The V gene end was trimmed by 6 bases and the J gene end by 3 bases; junction bases not matched to a gene: 16. CDR3 nucleotide sequence: TGTGCCAGCTCCCCTTTTCTCTCTAGCGGGAGTAGCGACACCGGGGAGCTGTTTTTT. Amino acid sequence: CASSPFLSSGSSDTGELFF.

This chain connects TRBV5-1 to TRBJ2-5; 7 bases are shared with TRBD2. This CDR3 comprises 15 residues. Germline V gene lookup returns CDR1 SGHRS and CDR2 YFSETQ. With 4 bases clipped from V and 1 base from J, the junction kept 7 bases outside the gene matches. CDR3 amino acids: CASSLPSGAQETQYF. The CDR3 bases are TGCGCCAGCAGCCTGCCCAGCGGGGCCCAAGAGACCCAGTACTTC.

The chain carries TRBV27 and TRBJ1-1; D is ambiguous. From germline, CDR1 is MNHEY and CDR2 SMNVEV (reference sequence). The V end was cut by 3 bases, the J end by 0 bases, with 11 bases between. The CDR3 has 15 residues. CDR3 amino acids: CASSFSPAVNTEAFF. For the CDR3, the DNA is TGTGCCAGCAGTTTTTCACCCGCAGTGAACACTGAAGCTTTCTTT.

The rearrangement links TRBV30 to TRBJ1-6, with TRBD1 as a possible D gene (5 bases). Per germline, CDR1 GTSNPN and CDR2 SVGIG (reference sequence). The CDR3 is made up of 11 amino acids. Between the trimmed V and J ends, which lost 5 bases and 9 bases, there was a span of 8 bases. DNA for the CDR3: TGTGCCTGGGGGACGCTTTCACCCCTCCACTTT. It codes for CAWGTLSPLHF.

For this clone: In the same sample, other DNA sequences code for this CDR3. The chain has TRBV4-1 and TRBJ2-1; 8 bases agree with TRBD2. The length of the CDR3 is 16 residues. The V segment lost 1 base and the J segment 0 bases; nucleotides outside the gene matches: 2. Germline V gene data show CDR1 as MGHRA and CDR2 as YSYEKL. The CDR3 spells CASSQASGSSYNEQFF. The CDR3 bases are TGCGCCAGCAGCCAAGCCAGCGGGAGCTCCTACAATGAGCAGTTCTTC.